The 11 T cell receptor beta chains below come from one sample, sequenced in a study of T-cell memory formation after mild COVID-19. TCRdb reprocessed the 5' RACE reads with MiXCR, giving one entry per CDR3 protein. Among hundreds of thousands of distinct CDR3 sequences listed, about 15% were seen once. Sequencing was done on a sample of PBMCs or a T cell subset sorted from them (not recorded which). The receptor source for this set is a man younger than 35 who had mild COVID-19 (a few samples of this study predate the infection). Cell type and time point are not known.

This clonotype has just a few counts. This chain's CDR3 is CSAETGSLSYEQYF. For the CDR3, the DNA is TGCAGTGCCGAGACAGGGTCCCTTTCCTACGAGCAGTACTTC. The V and J genes are TRBV20-1 and TRBJ2-7, with 7 bases lining up with TRBD1. CDR1 DFQATT and CDR2 SNEGSKA come from the germline V gene (reference sequence). The CDR3 contains 14 residues. V shed 6 bases, J shed 1 base, and the junction held 9 bases outside the gene matches.

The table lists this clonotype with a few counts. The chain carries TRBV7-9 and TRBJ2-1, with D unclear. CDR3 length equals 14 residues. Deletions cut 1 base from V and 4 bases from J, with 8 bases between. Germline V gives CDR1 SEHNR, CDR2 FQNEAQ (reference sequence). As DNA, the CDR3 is TGTGCCAGCAGCTTAGAAACTTGGTACAATGAGCAGTTCTTC. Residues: CASSLETWYNEQFF.

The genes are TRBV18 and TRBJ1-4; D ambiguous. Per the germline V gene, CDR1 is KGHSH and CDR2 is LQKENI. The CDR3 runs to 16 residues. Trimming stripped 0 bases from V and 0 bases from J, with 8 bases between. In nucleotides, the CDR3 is TGTGCCAGCTCACCACCCGGATTTGCAACTAATGAAAAACTGTTTTTT. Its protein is CASSPPGFATNEKLFF.

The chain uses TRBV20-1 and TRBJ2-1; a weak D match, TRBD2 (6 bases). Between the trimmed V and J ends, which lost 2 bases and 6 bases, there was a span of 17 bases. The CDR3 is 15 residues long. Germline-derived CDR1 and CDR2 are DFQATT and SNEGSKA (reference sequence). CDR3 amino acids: CSARPPPPGGNEQFF. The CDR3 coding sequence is TGCAGTGCTAGACCACCCCCTCCCGGGGGCAATGAGCAGTTCTTC.

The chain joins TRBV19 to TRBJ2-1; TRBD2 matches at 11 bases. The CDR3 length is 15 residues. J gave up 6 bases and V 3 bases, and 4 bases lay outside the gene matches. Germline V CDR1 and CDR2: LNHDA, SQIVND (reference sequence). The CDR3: CASSIGTSGSNEQFF. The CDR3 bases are TGTGCCAGTAGTATCGGAACTAGCGGGAGCAATGAGCAGTTCTTC.

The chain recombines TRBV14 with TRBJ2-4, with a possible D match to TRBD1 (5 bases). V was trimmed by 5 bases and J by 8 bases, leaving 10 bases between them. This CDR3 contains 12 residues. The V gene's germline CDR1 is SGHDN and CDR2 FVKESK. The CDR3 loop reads CASSTGAYIQYF. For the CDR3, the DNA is TGTGCCAGCAGCACTGGGGCGTACATTCAGTACTTC.

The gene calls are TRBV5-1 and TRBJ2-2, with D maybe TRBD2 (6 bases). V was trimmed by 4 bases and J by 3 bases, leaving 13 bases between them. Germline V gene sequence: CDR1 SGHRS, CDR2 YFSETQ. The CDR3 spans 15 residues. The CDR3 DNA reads TGCGCCAGCAGCCCCGGGCCGGGAGACACCGGGGAGCTGTTTTTT. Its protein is CASSPGPGDTGELFF.

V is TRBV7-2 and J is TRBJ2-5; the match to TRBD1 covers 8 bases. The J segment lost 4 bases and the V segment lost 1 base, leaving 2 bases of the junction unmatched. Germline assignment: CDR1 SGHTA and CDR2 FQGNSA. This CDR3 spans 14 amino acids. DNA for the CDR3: TGTGCCAGCAGCTTAGACGACAGGGGAGAGACCCAGTACTTC. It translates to CASSLDDRGETQYF.

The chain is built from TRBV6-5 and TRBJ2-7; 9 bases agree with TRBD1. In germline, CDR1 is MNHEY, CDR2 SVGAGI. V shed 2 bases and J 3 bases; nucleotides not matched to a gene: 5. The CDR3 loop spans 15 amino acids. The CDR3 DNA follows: TGTGCCAGCAGTTACCCGGGACAGGGAGTCTACGAGCAGTACTTC. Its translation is CASSYPGQGVYEQYF.

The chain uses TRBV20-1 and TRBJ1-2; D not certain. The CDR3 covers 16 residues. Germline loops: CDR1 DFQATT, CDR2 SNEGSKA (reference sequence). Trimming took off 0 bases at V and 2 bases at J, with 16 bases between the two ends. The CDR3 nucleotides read TGCAGTGCTAGAGAATCCCGACTCGGAGGGAACTATGGCTACACCTTC. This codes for CSARESRLGGNYGYTF.

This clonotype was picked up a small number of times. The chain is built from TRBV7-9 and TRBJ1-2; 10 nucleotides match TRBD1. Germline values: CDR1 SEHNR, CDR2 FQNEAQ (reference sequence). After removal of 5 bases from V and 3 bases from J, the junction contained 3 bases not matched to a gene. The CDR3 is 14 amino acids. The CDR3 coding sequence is TGTGCCAGCAGCCGAGGGACAGGGGACTATGGCTACACCTTC. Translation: CASSRGTGDYGYTF.